The TCR beta chain under discussion was sequenced for a study of identical twins. Study findings and constraints: The study found excess low generation probability among twin-shared out-of-frame alpha sequences. Memory repertoires showed no such pattern, whereas abundant cord blood beta clonotypes carried fewer insertions. A partial confounding effect on zero-insertion analyses could come from invariant MAIT and iNKT cells.

A universal primer binding site was introduced by template switching. The final cDNA contained unique molecular identifiers. TCRdb processed the 5' RACE reads anew with MiXCR; each CDR3 protein has one entry. The profile shows about 100,000 distinct CDR3 sequences, just under 6% of them singletons. Looked up from germline, CDR1 is SGHTA and CDR2 is FQGNSA. V gave up 7 bases and J gave up 3 bases, with 16 bases separating them. This CDR3 has 14 amino acids. This clonotype was seen a few times. The antigen is undetermined. The TCR originated in a woman aged 50 to 60 in good health. The sample was memory T cells sorted from blood. The chain couples TRBV7-2 to TRBJ2-7, with D unresolved. The CDR3 region is CASTQPGSRYEQYF. The CDR3 DNA reads as TGTGCCAGCACCCAACCTGGCTCTCGCTACGAGCAGTACTTC.